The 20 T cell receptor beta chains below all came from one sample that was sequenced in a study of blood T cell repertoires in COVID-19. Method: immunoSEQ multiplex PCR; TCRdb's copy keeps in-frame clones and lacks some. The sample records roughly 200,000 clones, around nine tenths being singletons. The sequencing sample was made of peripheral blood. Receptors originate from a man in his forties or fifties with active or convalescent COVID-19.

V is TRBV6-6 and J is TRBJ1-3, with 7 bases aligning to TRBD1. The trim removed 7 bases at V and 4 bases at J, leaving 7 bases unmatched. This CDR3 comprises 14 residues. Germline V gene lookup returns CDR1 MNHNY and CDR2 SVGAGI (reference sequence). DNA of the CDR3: TGTGCCAGCACCGAGGGGGCGGGAGGAAACACCATATATTTT. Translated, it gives CASTEGAGGNTIYF.

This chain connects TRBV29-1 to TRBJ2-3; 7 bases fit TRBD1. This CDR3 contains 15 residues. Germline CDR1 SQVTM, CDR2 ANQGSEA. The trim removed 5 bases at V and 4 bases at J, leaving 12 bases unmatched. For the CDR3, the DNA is TGCAGCGTTAGCCCGGCGCGACAGGGCGCAGATACGCAGTATTTT. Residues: CSVSPARQGADTQYF.

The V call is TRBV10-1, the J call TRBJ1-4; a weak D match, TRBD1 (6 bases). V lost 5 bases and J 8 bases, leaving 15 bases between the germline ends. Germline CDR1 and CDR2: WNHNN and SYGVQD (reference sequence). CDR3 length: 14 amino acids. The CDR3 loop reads CASSSRGEGEKLFF. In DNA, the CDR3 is TGCGCCAGCAGTAGCAGGGGTGAAGGCGAAAAACTGTTTTTT.

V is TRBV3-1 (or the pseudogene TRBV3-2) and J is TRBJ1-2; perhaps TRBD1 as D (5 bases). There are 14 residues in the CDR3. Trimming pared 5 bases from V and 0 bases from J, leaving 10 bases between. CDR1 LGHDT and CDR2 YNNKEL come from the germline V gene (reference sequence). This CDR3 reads CASSKTEPNYGYTF. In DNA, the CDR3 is TGTGCCAGCAGCAAGACAGAACCTAACTATGGCTACACCTTC.

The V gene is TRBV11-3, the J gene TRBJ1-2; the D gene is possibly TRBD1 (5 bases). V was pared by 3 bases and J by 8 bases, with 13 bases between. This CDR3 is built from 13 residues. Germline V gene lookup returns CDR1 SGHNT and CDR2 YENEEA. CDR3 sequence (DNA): TGTGCCAGCAGCTTCCGGGGAGGGGACGGCTACACCTTC. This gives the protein CASSFRGGDGYTF.

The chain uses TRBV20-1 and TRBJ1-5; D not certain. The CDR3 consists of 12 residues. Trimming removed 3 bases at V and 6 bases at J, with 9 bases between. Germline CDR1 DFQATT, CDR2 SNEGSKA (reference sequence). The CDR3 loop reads CSASRRGQPQHF. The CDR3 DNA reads TGCAGTGCTAGTCGGCGCGGTCAGCCCCAGCATTTT.

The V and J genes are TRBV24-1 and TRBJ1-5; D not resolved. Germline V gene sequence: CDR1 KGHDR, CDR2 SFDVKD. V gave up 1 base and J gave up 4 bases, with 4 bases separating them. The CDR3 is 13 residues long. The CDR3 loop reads CATSDFRNQPQHF. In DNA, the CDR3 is TGTGCCACCAGTGATTTCCGGAATCAGCCCCAGCATTTT.

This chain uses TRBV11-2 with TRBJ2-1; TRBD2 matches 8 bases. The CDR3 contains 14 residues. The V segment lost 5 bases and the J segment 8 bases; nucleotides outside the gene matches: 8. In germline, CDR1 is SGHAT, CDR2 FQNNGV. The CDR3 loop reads CASSRGGTIDEQFF. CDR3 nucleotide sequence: TGTGCCAGCAGCCGGGGGGGCACGATCGATGAGCAGTTCTTC.

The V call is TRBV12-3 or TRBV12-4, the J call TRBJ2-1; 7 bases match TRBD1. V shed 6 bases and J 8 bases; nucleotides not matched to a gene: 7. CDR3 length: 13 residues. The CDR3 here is CASRPYRGDEQFF. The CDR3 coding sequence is TGTGCCAGCAGACCATACAGGGGAGATGAGCAGTTCTTC.

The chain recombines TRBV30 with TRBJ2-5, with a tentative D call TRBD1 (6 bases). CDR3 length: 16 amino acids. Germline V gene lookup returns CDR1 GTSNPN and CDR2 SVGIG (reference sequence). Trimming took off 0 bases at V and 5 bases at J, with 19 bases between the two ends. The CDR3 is CAWSVRLQGVWETQYF. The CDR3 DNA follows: TGTGCCTGGAGTGTACGGCTACAGGGTGTTTGGGAGACCCAGTACTTC.

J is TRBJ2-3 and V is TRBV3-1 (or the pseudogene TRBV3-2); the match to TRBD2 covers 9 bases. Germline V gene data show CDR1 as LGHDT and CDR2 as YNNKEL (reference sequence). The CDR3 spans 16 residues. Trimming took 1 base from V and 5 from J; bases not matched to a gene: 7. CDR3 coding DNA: TGTGCCAGCAGCCAAGGGGGCGGGGGGGCCGTAGATACGCAGTATTTT. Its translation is CASSQGGGGAVDTQYF.

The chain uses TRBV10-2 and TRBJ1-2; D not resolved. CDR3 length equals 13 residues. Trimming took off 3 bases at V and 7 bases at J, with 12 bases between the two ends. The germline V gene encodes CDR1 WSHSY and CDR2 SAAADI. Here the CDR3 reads CASSERGGLGYTF. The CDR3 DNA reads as TGCGCCAGCAGTGAACGGGGAGGGCTTGGCTACACCTTC.

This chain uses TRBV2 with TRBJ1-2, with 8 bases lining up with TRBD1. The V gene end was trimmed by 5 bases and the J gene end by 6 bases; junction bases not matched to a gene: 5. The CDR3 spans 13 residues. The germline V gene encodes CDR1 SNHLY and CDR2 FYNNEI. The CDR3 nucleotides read TGTGCCAGCAGTATCCAGGGGGCTAATGGCTACACCTTC. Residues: CASSIQGANGYTF.

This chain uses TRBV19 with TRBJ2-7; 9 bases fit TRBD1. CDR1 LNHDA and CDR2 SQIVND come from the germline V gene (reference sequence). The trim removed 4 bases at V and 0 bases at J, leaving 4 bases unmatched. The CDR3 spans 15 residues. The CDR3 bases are TGTGCCAGTAGTAGCGGGACAGGGAGCTCCTACGAGCAGTACTTC. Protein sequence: CASSSGTGSSYEQYF.

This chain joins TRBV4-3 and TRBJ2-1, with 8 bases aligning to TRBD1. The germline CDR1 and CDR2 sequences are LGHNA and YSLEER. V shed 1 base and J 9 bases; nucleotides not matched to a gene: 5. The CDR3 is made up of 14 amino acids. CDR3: CASSQGQGAGEQFF. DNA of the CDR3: TGCGCCAGCAGCCAAGGCCAGGGGGCCGGTGAGCAGTTCTTC.

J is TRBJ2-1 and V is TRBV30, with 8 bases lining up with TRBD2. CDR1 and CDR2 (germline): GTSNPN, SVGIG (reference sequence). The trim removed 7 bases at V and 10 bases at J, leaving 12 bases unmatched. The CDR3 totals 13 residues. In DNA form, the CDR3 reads TGTGCCTCGGATGTTGCAGCGGGGGCGGAGCAGTTCTTC. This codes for CASDVAAGAEQFF.

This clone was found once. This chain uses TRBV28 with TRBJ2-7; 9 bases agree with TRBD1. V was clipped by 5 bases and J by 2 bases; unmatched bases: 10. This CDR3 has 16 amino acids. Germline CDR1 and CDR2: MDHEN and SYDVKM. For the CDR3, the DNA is TGTGCCAGCAGTGACTCCGCCGGGACAGGGACCTACGAGCAGTACTTC. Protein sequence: CASSDSAGTGTYEQYF.

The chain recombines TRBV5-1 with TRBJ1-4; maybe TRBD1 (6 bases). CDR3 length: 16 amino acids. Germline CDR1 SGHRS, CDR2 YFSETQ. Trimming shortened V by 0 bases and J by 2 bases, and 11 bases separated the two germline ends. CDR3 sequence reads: CASSLGNRATNEKLFF. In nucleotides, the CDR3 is TGCGCCAGCAGCTTGGGAAACAGGGCTACTAATGAAAAACTGTTTTTT.

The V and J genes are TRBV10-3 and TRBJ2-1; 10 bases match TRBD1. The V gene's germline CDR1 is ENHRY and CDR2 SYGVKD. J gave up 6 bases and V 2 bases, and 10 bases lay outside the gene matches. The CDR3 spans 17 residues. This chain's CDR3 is CAISEGTGTGDSNEQFF. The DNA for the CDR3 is TGTGCCATCAGTGAGGGCACCGGGACAGGGGATTCCAATGAGCAGTTCTTC.

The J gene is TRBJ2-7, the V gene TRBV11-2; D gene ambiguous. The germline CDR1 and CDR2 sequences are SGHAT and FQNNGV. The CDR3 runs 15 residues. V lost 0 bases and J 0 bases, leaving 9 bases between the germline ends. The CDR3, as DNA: TGTGCCAGCAGCTTAGAGGCAGGCATCTCCTACGAGCAGTACTTC. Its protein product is CASSLEAGISYEQYF. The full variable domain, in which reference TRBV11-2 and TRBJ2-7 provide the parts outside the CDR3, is EAGVAQSPRYKIIEKRQSVAFWCNPISGHATLYWYQQILGQGPKLLIQFQNNGVVDDSQLPKDRFSAERLKGVDSTLKIQPAKLEDSAVYLCASSLEAGISYEQYFGPGTRLTVT.